Sequencing of this T cell receptor beta chain was carried out in a study of cytomegalovirus exposure and HLA in healthy donors. V shed 3 bases and J 4 bases; nucleotides not matched to a gene: 5. Per germline, CDR1 LGHNA and CDR2 YNFKEQ. This CDR3 comprises 15 residues. A multiplex PCR was run with 60 Vbeta primers and 13 Jbeta primers. Clones were sequenced by immunoSEQ multiplex PCR, and TCRdb holds only the in-frame ones, with some missing. In all, the sample yields about 140,000 clones. Every donor was a healthy person donating bone marrow. The sequenced sample consisted of PBMCs. This TCR was recovered from a man aged 35-49 years in good health and CMV-seronegative. The genes are TRBV4-2 and TRBJ2-3; 9 bases map to TRBD1. The CDR3 nucleotides are TGTGCCAGCAGCCACCAAACAGGGGGCGCAGATACGCAGTATTTT. Protein product: CASSHQTGGADTQYF.